Below are 22 T cell receptor beta chains sequenced from a single sample in a study of cytomegalovirus exposure and HLA in healthy donors. Clones were read by immunoSEQ multiplex PCR, and TCRdb kept only the in-frame ones, dropping some. The sample lists 100,000 to 150,000 clones; around 88% were seen once. The sequencing sample was made of PBMCs. The receptors were gathered from a man aged 18 to 30 in good health and CMV-seronegative.

The gene calls are TRBV11-2 and TRBJ2-1; D might be TRBD2 (7 bases). The V end lost 3 bases, the J end lost 5 bases, and 14 bases lay between the germline ends. Germline V gene sequence: CDR1 SGHAT, CDR2 FQNNGV. The CDR3 length is 15 residues. The CDR3 sequence is CASSLAGASHNEQFF. The CDR3 DNA reads as TGTGCCAGCAGCTTGGCGGGGGCCTCACACAATGAGCAGTTCTTC.

V gene TRBV5-5 combines with J gene TRBJ1-6; D perhaps matches TRBD1 (5 bases). CDR1 is SGHKS and CDR2 is YYEKEE in the germline V gene (reference sequence). The CDR3 totals 17 residues. The V end lost 0 bases, the J end lost 2 bases, and 12 bases lay between the germline ends. The CDR3 loop reads CASSLGGAAAYNSPLHF. In DNA, the CDR3 is TGTGCCAGCAGCTTGGGGGGCGCGGCGGCCTATAATTCACCCCTCCACTTT.

The rearrangement joins TRBV7-2 to TRBJ2-7; 14 bases match TRBD2. V lost 3 bases and J lost 3; bases outside the gene matches: 4. The CDR3 covers 16 residues. CDR1 SGHTA and CDR2 FQGNSA come from the germline V gene. The chain's CDR3 is CASSFGGLAGVYEQYF. In nucleotides, the CDR3 is TGTGCCAGCAGCTTTGGGGGACTAGCGGGAGTCTACGAGCAGTACTTC.

The chain recombines TRBV25-1 with TRBJ1-1; D is possibly TRBD1 (5 bases). Per the germline V gene, CDR1 is MGHDK and CDR2 is SYGVNS. Trimming took off 3 bases at V and 6 bases at J, with 11 bases between the two ends. The CDR3 loop spans 13 amino acids. The CDR3 region has the DNA TGTGCCAGCAGTGATGGGGGGTGGGCTGAAGCTTTCTTT. Translation gives CASSDGGWAEAFF.

The rearrangement joins TRBV2 to TRBJ1-1; D ambiguous. Germline-derived CDR1 and CDR2 are SNHLY and FYNNEI. Trimming pared 5 bases from V and 4 bases from J, leaving 11 bases between. This CDR3 region has 13 residues. The CDR3 region has the DNA TGTGCCAGCAGTCGGGAGGCGAGCACTGAAGCTTTCTTT. It is translated as CASSREASTEAFF. The complete variable domain, with remaining parts taken from reference TRBV2 and TRBJ1-1, reads EPEVTQTPSHQVTQMGQEVILRCVPISNHLYFYWYRQILGQKVEFLVSFYNNEISEKSEIFDDQFSVERPDGSNFTLKIRSTKLEDSAMYFCASSREASTEAFFGQGTRLTVV.

The rearrangement uses TRBV5-5 and TRBJ1-1; no definite D call. V was shortened by 5 bases and J by 0 bases, with 8 bases between the two germline ends. CDR3 size: 13 residues. Germline V gives CDR1 SGHKS, CDR2 YYEKEE (reference sequence). The CDR3 DNA is TGTGCCAGCAGGCGGGATTTGAACACTGAAGCTTTCTTT. Translating gives CASRRDLNTEAFF.

The chain is built from TRBV7-9 and TRBJ2-1, with 8 bases fitting TRBD2. With V trimmed by 4 bases and J by 9 bases, 14 bases remained unmatched. The CDR3 is 16 residues long. CDR1 SEHNR and CDR2 FQNEAQ come from the germline V gene (reference sequence). The CDR3: CASSSGAAGAPREQFF. CDR3 bases: TGTGCCAGCAGCTCAGGGGCAGCGGGAGCGCCCCGTGAGCAGTTCTTC.

V gene TRBV2 combines with J gene TRBJ1-1, with TRBD1 matching over 7 bases. This CDR3 spans 13 amino acids. J was trimmed by 4 bases and V by 6 bases; bases with no gene match: 5. The germline gives CDR1 SNHLY, CDR2 FYNNEI. CDR3 residues: CASSLRGSTEAFF. The CDR3, as DNA: TGTGCCAGCAGCCTCAGGGGGAGCACTGAAGCTTTCTTT.

This clone appeared a few times. This chain links TRBV19 with TRBJ1-2; 8 nucleotides align to TRBD1. J lost 7 bases, V lost 2 bases, and 3 bases had no gene match. Germline V gives CDR1 LNHDA, CDR2 SQIVND (reference sequence). This CDR3 contains 13 residues. The CDR3 loop reads CASSITGGFGYTF. As DNA, the CDR3 is TGTGCCAGTAGTATAACAGGGGGGTTTGGCTACACCTTC.

The chain links TRBV5-4 to TRBJ2-3; the match to TRBD2 covers 7 bases. Per germline, CDR1 SGHNT and CDR2 YYREEE (reference sequence). The CDR3 totals 17 residues. After removal of 0 bases from V and 2 bases from J, the junction contained 9 bases not matched to a gene. The CDR3 DNA follows: TGTGCCAGCAGCTTGGCCTTCTCGGGAGGCCCCACAGATACGCAGTATTTT. Amino acid sequence: CASSLAFSGGPTDTQYF.

CDR3 nucleotide sequence: TGTGCCAGCAGTTTCCACACAGGGTCGGGTTCCGAGCAGTACTTC. Translated: CASSFHTGSGSEQYF. J is TRBJ2-7 and V is TRBV27; D is possibly TRBD1 (6 bases). There are 15 residues in the CDR3. Germline V gene sequence: CDR1 MNHEY, CDR2 SMNVEV (reference sequence). V lost 3 bases to trimming and J lost 6 bases, with 18 bases between them.

The chain employs TRBV5-1 and TRBJ2-7; 7 nucleotides agree with TRBD1. The V segment lost 0 bases and the J segment 4 bases; nucleotides outside the gene matches: 4. CDR3 length equals 14 residues. Germline CDR1 SGHRS, CDR2 YFSETQ. The CDR3 here is CASSLVQGLYEQYF. As DNA, the CDR3 is TGCGCCAGCAGCTTGGTACAGGGGTTATACGAGCAGTACTTC.

The genes are TRBV7-9 and TRBJ2-7; no definite D call. V was cut by 1 base and J by 6 bases, with 13 bases left in between. CDR1 is SEHNR, CDR2 FQNEAQ, per germline (reference sequence). The CDR3 has 14 residues. CDR3 loop: CASSLDSRLSEQYF. The CDR3 DNA reads TGTGCCAGCAGCTTAGATTCCAGGCTCTCCGAGCAGTACTTC.

The genes are TRBV19 and TRBJ1-1, with 10 bases that match TRBD1. V trimming: 6 bases; J trimming: 2 bases; junction bases outside the gene matches: 6. This CDR3 spans 15 amino acids. Germline CDR1 is LNHDA and CDR2 is SQIVND (reference sequence). CDR3 protein: CASRDRQGANTEAFF. CDR3 in DNA: TGTGCCAGTAGGGACCGACAGGGGGCAAACACTGAAGCTTTCTTT.

The V call is TRBV5-6, the J call TRBJ1-1, with D possibly TRBD1 on 6 matching bases. The CDR3 has 15 residues. V lost 4 bases, J lost 1 base, and 14 bases lay in between. CDR1 SGHDT and CDR2 YYEEEE come from the germline V gene. The CDR3 sequence: CASSPPGTPNTEAFF. The DNA of the CDR3 is TGTGCCAGCAGCCCGCCCGGGACACCGAACACTGAAGCTTTCTTT.

Here the CDR3 reads CASSPASGSGNTIYF. Here the CDR3 DNA reads TGTGCCAGCAGCCCCGCCTCAGGGTCTGGAAACACCATATATTTT. This chain uses TRBV6-5 with TRBJ1-3; D may be TRBD1 (5 bases). V lost 6 bases, J lost 1 base, and 13 bases lay in between. The CDR3 consists of 15 residues. CDR1 is MNHEY and CDR2 is SVGAGI in the germline V gene.

This chain links TRBV19 with TRBJ2-1, with 11 bases identical to TRBD2. The V gene end was trimmed by 5 bases and the J gene end by 0 bases; junction bases not matched to a gene: 15. The CDR3 loop spans 20 amino acids. From germline, CDR1 is LNHDA and CDR2 SQIVND (reference sequence). CDR3 coding DNA: TGTGCCAGTAGTCCTAAAAAGGGACTAGCGGAACCTCCCTCCTACAATGAGCAGTTCTTC. This gives the protein CASSPKKGLAEPPSYNEQFF. Combining the CDR3 with reference TRBV19 and TRBJ2-1 gives the whole variable domain DGGITQSPKYLFRKEGQNVTLSCEQNLNHDAMYWYRQDPGQGLRLIYYSQIVNDFQKGDIAEGYSVSREKKESFPLTVTSAQKNPTAFYLCASSPKKGLAEPPSYNEQFFGPGTRLTVL.

The chain uses TRBV19 and TRBJ2-2; D may be TRBD2 (6 bases). The CDR3 length is 18 residues. V lost 0 bases and J lost 1, with 15 bases in between. Germline CDR1 LNHDA, CDR2 SQIVND (reference sequence). The CDR3 spells CASSIEVAGGVNTGELFF. CDR3 coding DNA: TGTGCCAGTAGTATAGAGGTTGCGGGCGGGGTGAACACCGGGGAGCTGTTTTTT.

This chain joins TRBV4-1 and TRBJ1-1; 7 nucleotides agree with TRBD1. This CDR3 contains 16 residues. With V trimmed by 2 bases and J by 1 base, 7 bases remained unmatched. From germline, CDR1 is MGHRA and CDR2 YSYEKL. The CDR3 nucleotides are TGCGCCAGCAGCCAACCCCACAGGGGACAGAACACTGAAGCTTTCTTT. It is translated as CASSQPHRGQNTEAFF.

J is TRBJ1-3 and V is TRBV19, with 7 bases that match TRBD1. The CDR3 is 16 amino acids. V lost 1 base to trimming and J lost 0 bases; unmatched junction nucleotides: 3. The germline V gene encodes CDR1 LNHDA and CDR2 SQIVND (reference sequence). The CDR3 region is CASSIGQGFSGNTIYF. The CDR3, as DNA: TGTGCCAGTAGTATAGGACAGGGATTCTCTGGAAACACCATATATTTT.

This chain joins TRBV5-1 and TRBJ2-3; no definite D call. V lost 0 bases and J 2 bases, leaving 7 bases between the germline ends. The CDR3 runs to 14 residues. Per germline, CDR1 SGHRS and CDR2 YFSETQ. Here the CDR3 reads CASSLAGSTDTQYF. The DNA for the CDR3 is TGCGCCAGCAGCTTGGCAGGCTCCACAGATACGCAGTATTTT.

This clone was detected only once. The chain employs TRBV2 and TRBJ2-3; 16 bases are shared with TRBD2. J gave up 3 bases and V 6 bases, and 15 bases lay outside the gene matches. The CDR3 runs 20 residues. Germline V gene sequence: CDR1 SNHLY, CDR2 FYNNEI. CDR3 in amino acids: CASRETWGLAGGRSTDTQYF. The CDR3 region has the DNA TGTGCCAGCAGGGAGACTTGGGGACTAGCGGGGGGGCGTTCTACAGATACGCAGTATTTT.